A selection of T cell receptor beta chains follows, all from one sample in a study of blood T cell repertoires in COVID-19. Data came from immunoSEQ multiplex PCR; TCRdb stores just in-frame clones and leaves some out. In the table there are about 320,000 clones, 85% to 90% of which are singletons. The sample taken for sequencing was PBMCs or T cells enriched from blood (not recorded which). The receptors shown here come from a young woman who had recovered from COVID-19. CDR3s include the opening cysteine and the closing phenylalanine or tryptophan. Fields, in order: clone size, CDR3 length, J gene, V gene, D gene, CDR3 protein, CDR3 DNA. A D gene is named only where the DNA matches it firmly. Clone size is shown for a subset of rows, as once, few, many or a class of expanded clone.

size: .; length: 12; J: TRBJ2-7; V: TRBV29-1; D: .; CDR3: CSAQGSSYEQYF; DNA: TGCAGCGCCCAGGGGAGCTCCTACGAGCAGTACTTC
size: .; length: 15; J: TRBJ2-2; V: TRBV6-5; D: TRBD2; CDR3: CASSISSGYTGELFF; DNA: TGTGCCAGCAGCATATCTAGCGGGTACACCGGGGAGCTGTTTTTT
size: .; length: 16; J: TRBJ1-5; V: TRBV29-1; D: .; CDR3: CSVGPFPRGSNQPQHF; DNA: TGCAGCGTGGGTCCCTTTCCTAGGGGGAGCAATCAGCCCCAGCATTTT
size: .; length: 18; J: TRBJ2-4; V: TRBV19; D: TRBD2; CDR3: CASSGPSLAGGWENIQYF; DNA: TGTGCCAGTAGCGGCCCCTCCCTAGCGGGAGGTTGGGAAAACATTCAGTACTTC
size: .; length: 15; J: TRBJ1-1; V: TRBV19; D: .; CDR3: CASSIEWAGDTEAFF; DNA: TGTGCCAGTAGTATAGAATGGGCAGGGGACACTGAAGCTTTCTTT
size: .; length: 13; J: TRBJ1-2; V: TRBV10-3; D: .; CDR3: CAIRTGTPYGYTF; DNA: TGTGCCATCAGGACCGGGACTCCCTATGGCTACACCTTC
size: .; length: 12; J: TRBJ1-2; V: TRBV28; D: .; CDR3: CASATGNYGYTF; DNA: TGTGCCAGCGCTACAGGGAACTATGGCTACACCTTC
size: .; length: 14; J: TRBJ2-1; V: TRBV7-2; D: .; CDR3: CASSYGGARGEQFF; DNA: TGTGCCAGCAGTTATGGGGGCGCCCGGGGTGAGCAGTTCTTC
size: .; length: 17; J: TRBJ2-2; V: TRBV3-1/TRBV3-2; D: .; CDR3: CASSQGAYSLNTGELFF; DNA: TGTGCCAGCAGCCAAGGAGCTTACTCCCTTAACACCGGGGAGCTGTTTTTT
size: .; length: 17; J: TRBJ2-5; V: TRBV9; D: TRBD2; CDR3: CASSVAALGGGQETQYF; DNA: TGTGCCAGCAGCGTAGCTGCCCTGGGCGGGGGACAAGAGACCCAGTACTTC
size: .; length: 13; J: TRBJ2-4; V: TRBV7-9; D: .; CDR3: CASSHPDKNIQYF; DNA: TGTGCCAGCAGCCACCCAGACAAAAACATTCAGTACTTC
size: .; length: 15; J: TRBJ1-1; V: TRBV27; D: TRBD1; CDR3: CASSRDRSMNTEAFF; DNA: TGTGCCAGCAGTCGGGACAGATCCATGAACACTGAAGCTTTCTTT
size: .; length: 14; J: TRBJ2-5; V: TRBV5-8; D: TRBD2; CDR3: CASSGGLVRETQYF; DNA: TGTGCCAGCAGCGGGGGACTAGTCCGGGAGACCCAGTACTTC
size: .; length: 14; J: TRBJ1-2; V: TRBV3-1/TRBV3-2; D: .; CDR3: CASSQDSGSYGYTF; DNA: TGTGCCAGCAGCCAAGACTCAGGATCATACGGCTACACCTTC
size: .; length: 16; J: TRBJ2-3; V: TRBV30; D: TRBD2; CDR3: CAWSLGLAGEGDTQYF; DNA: TGTGCCTGGAGTCTGGGGCTAGCGGGAGAAGGGGATACGCAGTATTTT
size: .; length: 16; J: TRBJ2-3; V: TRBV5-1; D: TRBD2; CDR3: CASSLETSASGDTQYF; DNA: TGCGCCAGCAGCTTGGAAACTAGCGCGTCGGGAGATACGCAGTATTTT
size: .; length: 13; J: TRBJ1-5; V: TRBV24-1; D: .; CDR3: CATSDFLDRPQHF; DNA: TGTGCCACCAGTGATTTTCTCGATAGGCCCCAGCATTTT
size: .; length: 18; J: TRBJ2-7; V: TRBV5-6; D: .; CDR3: CASSPGNLGGLTDYEQYF; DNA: TGTGCCAGCAGCCCCGGTAACTTGGGTGGACTCACGGACTACGAGCAGTACTTC
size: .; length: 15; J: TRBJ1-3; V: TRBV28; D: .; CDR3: CASSPGVTRGNTIYF; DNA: TGTGCCAGCAGTCCCGGAGTAACTCGTGGAAACACCATATATTTT
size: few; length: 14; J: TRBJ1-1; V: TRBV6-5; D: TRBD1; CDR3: CASSFRGENTEAFF; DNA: TGTGCCAGCAGTTTCAGGGGGGAAAACACTGAAGCTTTCTTT
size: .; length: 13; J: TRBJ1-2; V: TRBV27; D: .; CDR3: CASSLSGGYGYTF; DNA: TGTGCCAGCAGTTTATCAGGCGGCTATGGCTACACCTTC
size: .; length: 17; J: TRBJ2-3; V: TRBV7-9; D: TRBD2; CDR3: CASSEPGLADSTDTQYF; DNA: TGTGCCAGCAGCGAACCTGGACTAGCGGATAGCACAGATACGCAGTATTTT
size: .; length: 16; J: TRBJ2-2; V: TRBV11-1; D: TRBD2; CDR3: CASSWGSGANTGELFF; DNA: TGTGCCAGCAGCTGGGGGAGCGGGGCCAACACCGGGGAGCTGTTTTTT
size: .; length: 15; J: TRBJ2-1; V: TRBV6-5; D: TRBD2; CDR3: CASSKTSGSYNEQFF; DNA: TGTGCCAGCAGCAAGACTAGCGGGAGCTACAATGAGCAGTTCTTC
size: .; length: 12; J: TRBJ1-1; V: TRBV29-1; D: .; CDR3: CSVEAVNTEAFF; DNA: TGCAGCGTTGAAGCGGTTAACACTGAAGCTTTCTTT
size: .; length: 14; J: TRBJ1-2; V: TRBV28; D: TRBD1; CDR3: CASSRDRGHYGYTF; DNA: TGTGCCAGCAGTCGCGACAGGGGCCACTATGGCTACACCTTC
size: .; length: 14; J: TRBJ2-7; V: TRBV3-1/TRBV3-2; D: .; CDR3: CASSQDGGSYEQYF; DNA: TGTGCCAGCAGCCAAGATGGAGGAAGCTACGAGCAGTACTTC
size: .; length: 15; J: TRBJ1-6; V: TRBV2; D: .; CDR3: CASSITGSGNSPLHF; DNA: TGTGCCAGCAGTATCACAGGGTCGGGAAATTCACCCCTCCACTTT
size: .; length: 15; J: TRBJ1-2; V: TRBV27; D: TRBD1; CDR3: CASSAGQFRHYGYTF; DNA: TGTGCCAGCAGTGCGGGACAGTTCCGTCACTATGGCTACACCTTC
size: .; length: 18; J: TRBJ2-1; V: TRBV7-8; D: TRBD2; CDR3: CASSLTPRGGPSYNEQFF; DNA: TGTGCCAGCAGCTTAACCCCCCGCGGGGGTCCTTCCTACAATGAGCAGTTCTTC
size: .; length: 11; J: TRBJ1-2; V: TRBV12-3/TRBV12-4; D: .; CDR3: CASSSPGGATF; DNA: TGTGCCAGCAGTTCCCCGGGGGGAGCCACCTTC
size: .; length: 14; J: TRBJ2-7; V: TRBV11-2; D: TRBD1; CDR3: CASSLSDRMYEQYF; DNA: TGTGCCAGCAGCTTATCGGACAGGATGTACGAGCAGTACTTC
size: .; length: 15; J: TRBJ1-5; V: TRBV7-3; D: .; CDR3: CATCSGRGSNQPQHF; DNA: TGTGCCACCTGCTCGGGCCGGGGGTCCAATCAGCCCCAGCATTTT
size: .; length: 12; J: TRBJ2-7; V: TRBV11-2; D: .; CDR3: CASSHTRYEQYF; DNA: TGTGCCAGCAGCCATACTAGATACGAGCAGTACTTC
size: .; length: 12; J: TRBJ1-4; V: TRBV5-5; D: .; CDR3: CASSLTLEKLFF; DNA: TGTGCCAGCAGCTTGACTCTTGAAAAACTGTTTTTT
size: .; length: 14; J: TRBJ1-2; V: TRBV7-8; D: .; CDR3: CASSERGTAYGYTF; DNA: TGTGCCAGCAGCGAACGCGGGACGGCCTATGGCTACACCTTC
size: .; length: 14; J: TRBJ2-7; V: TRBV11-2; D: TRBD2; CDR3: CASSRLAGENEQYF; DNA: TGTGCCAGCAGCCGTCTAGCGGGGGAGAACGAGCAGTACTTC
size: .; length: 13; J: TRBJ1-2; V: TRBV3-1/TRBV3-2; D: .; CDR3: CASSQTGFRGYTF; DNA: TGTGCCAGCAGCCAAACAGGGTTTCGGGGCTACACCTTC
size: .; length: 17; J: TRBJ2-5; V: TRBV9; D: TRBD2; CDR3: CASSGYLRGASGETQYF; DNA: TGTGCCAGCAGCGGCTATCTGCGGGGGGCCTCGGGGGAGACCCAGTACTTC
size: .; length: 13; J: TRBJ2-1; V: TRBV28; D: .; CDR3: CASSFPGYNEQFF; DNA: TGTGCCAGCAGTTTCCCCGGGTACAATGAGCAGTTCTTC
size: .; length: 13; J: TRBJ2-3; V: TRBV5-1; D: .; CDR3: CASSLLSTDTQYF; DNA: TGCGCCAGCAGCTTGTTGTCTACAGATACGCAGTATTTT
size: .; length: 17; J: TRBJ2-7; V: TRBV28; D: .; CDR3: CASSLRGFGSHPYEQYF; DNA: TGTGCCAGCAGTTTAAGGGGTTTCGGGAGCCATCCCTACGAGCAGTACTTC
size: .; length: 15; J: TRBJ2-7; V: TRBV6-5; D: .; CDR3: CASSYRVPPWAEQYF; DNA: TGTGCCAGCAGTTACCGAGTCCCTCCATGGGCCGAGCAGTACTTC
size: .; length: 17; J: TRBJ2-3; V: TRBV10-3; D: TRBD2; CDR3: CAIGSRLAGGYTDTQYF; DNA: TGTGCCATCGGGTCGAGGCTAGCGGGGGGGTACACAGATACGCAGTATTTT
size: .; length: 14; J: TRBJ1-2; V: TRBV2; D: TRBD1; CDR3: CASRGQGDMYGYTF; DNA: TGTGCCAGCAGGGGACAGGGGGATATGTATGGCTACACCTTC
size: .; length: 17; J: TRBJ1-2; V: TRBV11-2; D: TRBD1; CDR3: CASSSTRDRYPEAGYTF; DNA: TGTGCCAGCAGCTCCACCCGGGACAGATACCCTGAGGCTGGCTACACCTTC
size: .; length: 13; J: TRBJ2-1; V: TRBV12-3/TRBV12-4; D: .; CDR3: CASSRGQYNEQFF; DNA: TGTGCCAGCAGCAGAGGACAGTACAATGAGCAGTTCTTC
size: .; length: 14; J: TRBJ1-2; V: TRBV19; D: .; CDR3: CASSILDNWYGYTF; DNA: TGTGCCAGTAGTATATTGGACAACTGGTATGGCTACACCTTC